A selection of T cell receptor beta chains follows, all from one sample in a study of T-cell reconstitution after alpha-beta-depleted transplantation in children. TCRdb reanalysed the PCR reads using MiXCR and keeps one entry per CDR3 protein. This repertoire shows over 550,000 distinct CDR3 sequences, roughly a tenth found once; its top ten account for about 4.2%. This material consisted of PBMCs from the stem cell graft donor, taken from the stem cell graft. The receptors originated from a human donor who donated a stem cell graft to a child with acute myeloid leukemia. The CDR3 runs from the conserved cysteine through the conserved F or W.

>TRBV2
CASSEMDTQYF
>TRBV7-8
CASSSQGVGGLYEQYF
>TRBV19
CASRSPKRILNEQFF
>TRBV19
CASRVGPPYNEQFF
>TRBV30
CAWGQGNTEAFF
>TRBV6-2/TRBV6-3
CASRAGRDIYEQYF
>TRBV20-1
CSARALADPSYEQYF
>TRBV6-2/TRBV6-3
CASSTQGSYNEQFF
>TRBV5-1
CASSLVTQDPGYTF
>TRBV25-1
CASKMGLGELFF
>TRBV28
CASSRDRGTMEQYF
>TRBV3-1
CASSRGQTQGTEAFF
>TRBV6-1
CASGQTGGRSYEQYF
>TRBV12-3/TRBV12-4
CASSSSGLSTPPHEQYF
>TRBV20-1
CSATRQFQETQYF
>TRBV12-3/TRBV12-4
CASSLRQFQETQYF
>TRBV20-1
CSAPVPAWGDTQYF
>TRBV5-1
CASSVNSGGGDTQYF
>TRBV28
CASSPRRGSSYNEQFF
>TRBV2
CASSQGQVSNQPQHF
>TRBV4-3
CASSQGRGSAYEQYF
>TRBV7-2
CASSDRGSGKGTQYF
>TRBV7-3
CASSYYTGELFF
>TRBV12-3/TRBV12-4
CANSLGDPGWDQPQHF
>TRBV10-3
CAISPTSGLGEQFF
>TRBV11-2
CASSLAGFYSYNEQFF
>TRBV5-6
CASTIRGLAVYEQYF
>TRBV10-3
CAISESSGSSYNEQFF
>TRBV4-3
CASSQDAWLAGVGELFF
>TRBV7-9
CASTKGRGEQYF